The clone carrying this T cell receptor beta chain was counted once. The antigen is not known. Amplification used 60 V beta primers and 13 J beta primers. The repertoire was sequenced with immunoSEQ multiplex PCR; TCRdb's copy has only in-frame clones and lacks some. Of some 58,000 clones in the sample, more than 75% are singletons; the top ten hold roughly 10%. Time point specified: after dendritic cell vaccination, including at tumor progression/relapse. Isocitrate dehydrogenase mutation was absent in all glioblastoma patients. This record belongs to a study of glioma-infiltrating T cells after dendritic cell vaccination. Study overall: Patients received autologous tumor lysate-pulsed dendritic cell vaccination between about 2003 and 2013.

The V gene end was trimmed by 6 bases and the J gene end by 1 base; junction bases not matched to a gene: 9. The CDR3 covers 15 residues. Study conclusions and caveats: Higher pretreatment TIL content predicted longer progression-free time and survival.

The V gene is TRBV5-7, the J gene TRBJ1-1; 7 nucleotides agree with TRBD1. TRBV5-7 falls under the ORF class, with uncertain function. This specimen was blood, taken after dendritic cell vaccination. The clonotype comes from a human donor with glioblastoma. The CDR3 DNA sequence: TGTGCCAGCAACTGGACAGGCAATAGGAACACTGAAGCTTTCTTT. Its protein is CASNWTGNRNTEAFF.